This passage covers 21 T cell receptor beta chains from one sample sequenced in a study of CD8+ T cells in alopecia areata (dated by TCRdb to the late 2010s). Libraries were prepared through the immunoSEQ multiplex PCR assay. RNA was extracted from all samples and reverse transcribed into cDNA as template for TCR sequencing. TCRdb took this table from immuneACCESS and kept in-frame rearrangements with V and J called. Such tables lack part of the clones; where checked against another copy, unresolved V genes explain under half of the gap, and the rest is unexplained. The table for this sample lists 180,000 or so clones; approximately 50% of them were counted only once. The top ten constitute over 9.5% of the sample. The treatment or condition label, read with the paper, signifies: oral pan-JAK inhibitor, 5-10 mg twice daily. The source was CD8+ T cells sorted from blood, collected at roughly week 52, from a patient treated with tofacitinib. The receptors stem from a human donor with alopecia areata.

This clone has just a few counts. The chain joins TRBV10-3 to TRBJ2-7; 7 nucleotides match TRBD1. This CDR3 spans 14 amino acids. V dropped 6 bases and J dropped 2; count of bases not matched to a gene: 7. Per germline, CDR1 ENHRY and CDR2 SYGVKD. CDR3 region: CAIREPGQTYEQYF. Written as DNA, the CDR3 is TGTGCCATCAGAGAACCGGGACAGACCTACGAGCAGTACTTC.

The chain recombines TRBV2 with TRBJ1-1; D unresolved. Germline V lookup: CDR1 SNHLY, CDR2 FYNNEI. The CDR3 consists of 13 residues. V was pared by 6 bases and J by 1 base, with 9 bases between. In nucleotides, the CDR3 is TGTGCCAGCAGAGAAATAGCGAACACTGAAGCTTTCTTT. It translates to CASREIANTEAFF.

The chain employs TRBV30 and TRBJ2-7; maybe TRBD1 (6 bases). Germline CDR1 and CDR2: GTSNPN and SVGIG (reference sequence). Trimming took 5 bases from V and 1 from J, leaving 15 bases between them. The CDR3 contains 14 residues. In DNA, the CDR3 is TGTGCCTGGGGAGACAGGAAAGTATCCTACGAGCAGTACTTC. Protein sequence: CAWGDRKVSYEQYF.

Worth noting for this clone: It differs at one base from a far larger clone, so likely a read error. Other nucleotide sequences from this sample produce the same CDR3. The V call is TRBV5-4, the J call TRBJ2-7; possible D gene TRBD1, 5 bases. CDR3 length equals 14 residues. Germline CDR1 SGHNT, CDR2 YYREEE (reference sequence). The DNA for the CDR3 is TGCGCCAGCAGCCAAGATACCCAGGGCTACGAGCAGTACTTC. Residues: CASSQDTQGYEQYF.

The rearrangement links TRBV5-6 to TRBJ2-3; 11 bases are shared with TRBD2. J lost 6 bases, V lost 4 bases, and 7 bases had no gene match. In germline, CDR1 is SGHDT, CDR2 YYEEEE. The CDR3 sequence is 15 residues long. The CDR3 coding sequence is TGTGCCAGCAGCCTTAGCGGGGGGGCGGTTGATACGCAGTATTTT. Protein: CASSLSGGAVDTQYF.

The sample holds a few counts of this clone. Written as DNA, the CDR3 is TGTGCCAGCAGCCTGGACCATAGCAATCAGCCCCAGCATTTT. Amino acids: CASSLDHSNQPQHF. The V call is TRBV11-2, the J call TRBJ1-5; D call uncertain. The CDR3 consists of 14 residues. CDR1 and CDR2 from the germline V gene are SGHAT and FQNNGV. The V and J ends lost 5 bases and 0 bases respectively, with 8 bases between them.

The V and J genes are TRBV29-1 and TRBJ2-5; D uncertain. V was cut by 6 bases and J by 5 bases, with 7 bases left in between. Germline-derived CDR1 and CDR2 are SQVTM and ANQGSEA. This CDR3 is 10 amino acids long. CDR3 DNA sequence: TGCAGCGTGATCGGGGAGACCCAGTACTTC. It yields the protein CSVIGETQYF.

J is TRBJ2-3 and V is TRBV30; the match to TRBD2 covers 9 bases. This CDR3 has 16 amino acids. The J segment lost 3 bases and the V segment lost 2 bases, leaving 9 bases of the junction unmatched. Germline CDR1 reads GTSNPN; CDR2 reads SVGIG (reference sequence). The CDR3 nucleotides are TGTGCCTGGAGTCATCTTCCTAGCGGGGCGACAGATACGCAGTATTTT. Translated: CAWSHLPSGATDTQYF.

The chain has TRBV6-1 and TRBJ1-2; D ambiguous. The V end was cut by 6 bases, the J end by 4 bases, with 15 bases between. Germline V gene data show CDR1 as MNHNS and CDR2 as SASEGT. This CDR3 spans 14 amino acids. In DNA, the CDR3 is TGTGCCAGCAGAGATTATTGGCCTGCCTATGGCTACACCTTC. Translated: CASRDYWPAYGYTF.

J is TRBJ2-7 and V is TRBV6-5; D uncertain. Germline V gives CDR1 MNHEY, CDR2 SVGAGI. The CDR3 contains 16 residues. V was trimmed by 0 bases and J by 1 base, leaving 13 bases between them. This CDR3 is CASSYSTGHLSYEQYF. CDR3 sequence (DNA): TGTGCCAGCAGTTACTCGACGGGCCACCTGTCCTACGAGCAGTACTTC.

This clone was seen many times. The genes are TRBV4-1 and TRBJ2-3; 15 bases agree with TRBD2. CDR1 is MGHRA, CDR2 YSYEKL, per germline. The ends lost 3 bases at V and 4 bases at J; junction bases unmatched: 8. The CDR3 sequence is 18 residues long. CDR3 nucleotides: TGCGCCAGCAGCCACCCTGGACTAGCGGGGGGGCCTCCAGATACGCAGTATTTT. This gives the protein CASSHPGLAGGPPDTQYF.

The rearrangement links TRBV4-1 to TRBJ1-5; a weak D match, TRBD1 (5 bases). Trimming removed 0 bases at V and 4 bases at J, with 13 bases between. Germline V lookup: CDR1 MGHRA, CDR2 YSYEKL. The CDR3 is made up of 16 amino acids. The CDR3 nucleotides are TGCGCCAGCAGCCAAGAGGCAGGGTTGGGGAATCAGCCCCAGCATTTT. This encodes CASSQEAGLGNQPQHF.

This clone appeared a few times. The chain is built from TRBV30 and TRBJ2-7; 10 bases are a match to TRBD1. This CDR3 has 13 amino acids. CDR1 GTSNPN and CDR2 SVGIG come from the germline V gene (reference sequence). V trimming: 0 bases; J trimming: 5 bases; junction bases outside the gene matches: 1. DNA of the CDR3: TGTGCCTGGAGTGTAGGGACAGGGGACGAGCAGTACTTC. It codes for CAWSVGTGDEQYF.

J is TRBJ1-5 and V is TRBV7-9; 9 bases line up with TRBD1. Germline V CDR1 and CDR2: SEHNR, FQNEAQ (reference sequence). The V gene end was trimmed by 3 bases and the J gene end by 4 bases; junction bases not matched to a gene: 13. CDR3 size: 18 residues. The chain's CDR3 is CASSFPGTGNIRNQPQHF. The CDR3 region has the DNA TGTGCCAGCAGCTTCCCCGGGACAGGGAATATCCGGAATCAGCCCCAGCATTTT.

V is TRBV29-1 and J is TRBJ2-7, with D possibly being TRBD2 (6 bases). The CDR3 sequence is 13 residues long. CDR1 SQVTM and CDR2 ANQGSEA come from the germline V gene. V gave up 3 bases and J gave up 2 bases, with 11 bases separating them. The CDR3 DNA is TGCAGCGTTGAGGGGACTGACACCTACGAGCAGTACTTC. It codes for CSVEGTDTYEQYF.

The rearrangement uses TRBV30 and TRBJ2-5; D could derive from TRBD1 or TRBD2 (5 bases each). Germline values: CDR1 GTSNPN, CDR2 SVGIG (reference sequence). The CDR3 runs to 14 residues. Trimming took 4 bases from V and 0 from J, leaving 12 bases between them. In DNA, the CDR3 is TGTGCCTGGAAGAGGGGCAGATACCAAGAGACCCAGTACTTC. This codes for CAWKRGRYQETQYF. Looking up the rest from reference TRBV30 and TRBJ2-5 gives the full variable domain: SQTIHQWPATLVQPVGSPLSLECTVEGTSNPNLYWYRQAAGRGLQLLFYSVGIGQISSEVPQNLSASRPQDRQFILSSKKLLLSDSGFYLCAWKRGRYQETQYFGPGTRLLVL.

This clone was seen only a few times. This chain joins TRBV25-1 and TRBJ2-5, with unresolved D. This CDR3 has 12 residues. CDR1 and CDR2 from the germline V gene are MGHDK and SYGVNS. Trimming shortened V by 0 bases and J by 3 bases, and 2 bases separated the two germline ends. The CDR3 is CASSEYEETQYF. CDR3 coding DNA: TGTGCCAGCAGTGAATACGAAGAGACCCAGTACTTC.

The rearrangement links TRBV2 to TRBJ2-5, with D possibly being TRBD2 (5 bases). The CDR3 has 14 residues. CDR1 is SNHLY, CDR2 FYNNEI, per germline. V gave up 9 bases and J gave up 5 bases, with 19 bases separating them. Here the CDR3 reads CARQTPAGGETQYF. The CDR3 region has the DNA TGTGCCAGACAAACCCCTGCCGGAGGCGAGACCCAGTACTTC. The full variable domain, completed using reference TRBV2 and TRBJ2-5, is EPEVTQTPSHQVTQMGQEVILRCVPISNHLYFYWYRQILGQKVEFLVSFYNNEISEKSEIFDDQFSVERPDGSNFTLKIRSTKLEDSAMYFCARQTPAGGETQYFGPGTRLLVL.

This clone is a singleton in its sample. Distinct nucleotide sequences in the sample also encode this CDR3. This CDR3 reads CSAGQGNQPQHF. CDR3 sequence (DNA): TGCAGCGCAGGACAGGGCAATCAGCCCCAGCATTTT. This sequence joins TRBV29-1 and TRBJ1-5; 7 bases align to TRBD1. V gave up 7 bases and J gave up 2 bases; unmatched junction bases: 2. The V gene's germline CDR1 is SQVTM and CDR2 ANQGSEA. This CDR3 has 12 residues.

This chain uses TRBV30 with TRBJ2-7, with D possibly matching TRBD1 (6 bases). CDR3 length equals 13 residues. V was cut by 2 bases and J by 4 bases, with 12 bases left in between. Germline values: CDR1 GTSNPN, CDR2 SVGIG (reference sequence). The CDR3 spells CAWSSTGWYEQYF. DNA for the CDR3: TGTGCCTGGAGTTCGACAGGCTGGTACGAGCAGTACTTC.

The genes are TRBV2 and TRBJ1-2, with 9 bases matching TRBD1. The trim removed 6 bases at V and 5 bases at J, leaving 10 bases unmatched. The CDR3 contains 15 residues. Germline V lookup: CDR1 SNHLY, CDR2 FYNNEI. The CDR3 sequence: CASRATGGALYGYTF. For the CDR3, the DNA is TGTGCCAGCAGGGCTACAGGGGGCGCCCTTTATGGCTACACCTTC.